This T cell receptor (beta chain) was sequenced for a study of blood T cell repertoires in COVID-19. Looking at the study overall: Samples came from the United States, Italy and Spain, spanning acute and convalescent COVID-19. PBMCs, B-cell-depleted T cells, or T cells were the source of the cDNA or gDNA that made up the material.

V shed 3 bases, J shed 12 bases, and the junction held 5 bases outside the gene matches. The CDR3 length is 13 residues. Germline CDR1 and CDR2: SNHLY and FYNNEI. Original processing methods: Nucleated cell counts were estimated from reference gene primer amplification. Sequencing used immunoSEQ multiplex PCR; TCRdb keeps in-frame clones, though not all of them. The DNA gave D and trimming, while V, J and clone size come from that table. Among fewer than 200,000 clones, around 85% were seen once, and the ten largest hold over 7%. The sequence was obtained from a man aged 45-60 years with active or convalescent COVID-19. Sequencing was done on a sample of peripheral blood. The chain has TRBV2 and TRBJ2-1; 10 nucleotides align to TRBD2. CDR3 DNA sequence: TGTGCCAGCAGTGATGGAGCGGGAGGGCCGCAGTTCTTC. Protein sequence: CASSDGAGGPQFF. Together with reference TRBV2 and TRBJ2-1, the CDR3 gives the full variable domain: EPEVTQTPSHQVTQMGQEVILRCVPISNHLYFYWYRQILGQKVEFLVSFYNNEISEKSEIFDDQFSVERPDGSNFTLKIRSTKLEDSAMYFCASSDGAGGPQFFGPGTRLTVL.